Detailed here is one T cell receptor (beta chain). The antigen it binds to is not known. No base qualities exist here, and no much larger clone lies one base off it. Library generation was performed with PCR. At the Johns Hopkins FTIC core, DNA from the cultured CD4+ T cells underwent TCR sequencing with the Oncomine TCR Beta short-read assay. The QIAamp micro DNA kit was used to extract genomic DNA from the cultured CD4+ T cells. The Oncomine TCR Beta libraries from cultured CD4+ T cells were pooled using unique dual indexes and then sequenced on an Illumina iSeq 100. Under the source paper's analysis protocol: Non-productive sequences were removed, and CDR3s not starting with C, not ending with F or W, or shorter than 7 amino acids were discarded. Antigen-specific clonotypes were identified using the MANAFEST web application through comparison of peptide-stimulated wells with reference and other culture wells. To be called positive, a clone needed an FDR below 0.05, an odds ratio above 5, and a productive frequency above 0.1% in at least two of three replicate wells. A clonotype was classed as cross-reactive if the clonotype showed significant expansion both in SARS-CoV-2 spike wells and in at least one common cold coronavirus spike condition. Levenshtein distances (stringdist) and unrooted phylogenetic trees (ape) in R version 3.6.1 were used to assess CDR3 homology. Clones were called with MiXCR by TCRdb after fastp trimmed the public reads at Q25, and only in-frame beta chains were retained. Rows are combined by CDR3 protein, so each entry shows the most common genes and DNA. Here the V and J calls rest on TCRdb's processing, not on the authors' analysis. For this sample the table gives about 19,000 distinct CDR3 sequences, of which approximately 50% were detected only once. 10% of the sample is held by the ten biggest clonotypes.

The CDR3 runs 13 residues from the cysteine to the phenylalanine. Only CDR3 DNA remains: 39 bases, in frame from the first base. CDR1 and CDR2 were assigned from the germline V gene (reference sequence) as LNHDA and SQIVND. Cut back by 7 bases and 6 bases, the V and J ends lie 14 bases apart. The sample's treatment or condition label is to be understood as: 10-day PBMC culture with coronavirus spike peptide pools or control peptides (ViraFEST assay). The study used the ViraFEST assay, which expanded antigen-specific T cells with peptide pools and then identified expanded clonotypes by TCR sequencing. The convalescent patients' positive SARS-CoV-2 PCR tests were from March to December 2020, which was before the Alpha, Beta and Delta variants emerged in the United States. Each well held around 2.1 million PBMCs cultured with 9 to 10 ug/ml peptide pools in IMDM containing around 5% human AB serum and around 9 IU/ml IL-2. Half of the culture medium was replaced with fresh IL-2-containing medium on days 3 and 7. After 9 to 10 days of culture, CD4+ T cells were isolated by negative selection using the EasySep CD4+ T cell isolation kit. PBMCs were separated from whole blood using Ficoll-Paque Plus gradient centrifugation and then either used fresh or cryopreserved at -140C. In general, triplicate wells were set up for every culture condition.

The data derive from a study of vaccination and CD4 T cells after COVID-19 (dated by TCRdb to 2021 to 2024). About the study as a whole: Convalescent patients had a positive SARS-CoV-2 result on nasal swab PCR, and of these patients, several had mild disease and one had severe disease. Post-COVID blood samples from convalescent patients were collected a median of about 110 days after diagnosis, with a range of roughly 30 to 170 days. In control cultures, a CEFX viral epitope pool was used as positive control, an HIV-1 Nef peptide pool was used as negative control, or no peptide was added. The cultures were stimulated with overlapping spike peptide pools from SARS-CoV-2 and from the common cold coronaviruses HCoV-NL63, HCoV-OC43 and HCoV-229E. The time from the second vaccine dose to post-vaccine blood sampling had a median of around 72 days and ranged from about 12 to 241 days. Participants received two doses of either the Pfizer-BioNTech BNT162b2 vaccine (n=8) or the Moderna mRNA-1273 vaccine (n=2). In the convalescent cohort there were six males and four females, among whom were two Hispanic individuals, seven Caucasians, two Asians and one multiracial person. In about 11 COVID-19 convalescent patients and a handful of infection-naive healthy vaccine recipients, the spike-specific CD4+ TCR repertoire before mRNA vaccination was compared with the repertoire after mRNA vaccination.

The paper as a whole reports these results and caveats: The study included relatively few convalescent patients and did not analyze early timepoints after natural infection. In convalescent patients, a median around 86% of post-vaccine SARS-CoV-2-reactive clones were detected only after vaccination, suggesting vaccine-specific priming. Of the vaccine-specific clones in convalescent patients, 304 of 307, or nearly all, reacted only to SARS-CoV-2 spike and did not cross-react with common cold coronaviruses. Although the median number of SARS-CoV-2-reactive clonotypes went up from roughly 22 after infection to some 38 after vaccination, the increase was not significant.

The rearrangement joined TRBV19 to TRBJ2-3, with the D gene not confidently named. The TCR was taken from a human donor who had recovered from COVID-19. The sample in question was CD4+ T cells from blood, cultured in vitro, obtained before SARS-CoV-2 vaccination. The CDR3 protein sequence reads: CASNENVRDTQYF. DNA sequence: TGTGCCAGTAACGAAAACGTCAGGGATACGCAGTATTTT.